Sequencing of this T cell receptor beta chain was carried out in a study of blood T cells in healthy people across ages. Study-level findings and limits: Diversity estimates drawn from one million T cells were deemed underestimates.

A note on this clonotype: Its antigen is undetermined.

Germline loops: CDR1 MNHEY, CDR2 SVGEGT. J lost 4 bases, V lost 4 bases, and 6 bases had no gene match. This CDR3 has 15 residues. For the second PCR, which ran for roughly 6 to 12 cycles, a sample-barcoded 5' primer and a J-beta primer mix were used. TCRdb redid the calling of the 5' RACE reads with MiXCR, one entry per CDR3 protein. The sample records 800,000 to 950,000 distinct CDR3 sequences, roughly 40% being singletons. Sequencing was performed on blood. The TCR originated in a man between 18 and 35 years old in good health. J is TRBJ2-1 and V is TRBV6-2 or TRBV6-3; 8 nucleotides align to TRBD2. The CDR3 nucleotides read TGTGCCAGCAGTTGGGGTAGCGGGGAATACAATGAGCAGTTCTTC. Its protein is CASSWGSGEYNEQFF.